A selection of T cell receptor beta chains follows, all from one sample in a study of response to subunit inactivated influenza vaccine. One entry per CDR3 protein, called by TCRdb with MiXCR from the RT-PCR reads. The table lists about 480,000 distinct CDR3 sequences, 10% to 15% of them singletons. This specimen was PBMCs from blood, taken roughly 46 days after vaccination. The origin of the receptors is a man in his forties or fifties who received an inactivated influenza vaccine. CDR3s include the opening cysteine and the closing phenylalanine or tryptophan. D genes are given only for firm matches. The size of a clone is reported for some rows only, either as once, few or many, or as a class for expanded clones.

J gene: TRBJ2-3
CDR3 length: 16
D gene: TRBD1
clone size: few
V gene: TRBV5-1
CDR3 DNA: TGCGCCAGCAGCCCGAGGGGACAGGGGGCAACAGATACGCAGTATTTT
CDR3 protein: CASSPRGQGATDTQYF

J gene: TRBJ2-7
CDR3 length: 15
D gene: TRBD1
clone size: .
V gene: TRBV12-3/TRBV12-4
CDR3 DNA: TGTGCCAGCAGTTCCCGACAGGGAACCGCCTACGAGCAGTACTTC
CDR3 protein: CASSSRQGTAYEQYF

J gene: TRBJ2-7
CDR3 length: 13
D gene: .
clone size: many
V gene: TRBV20-1
CDR3 DNA: TGCAGTGCTACGAGCGGCTCCACCTACGAGCAGTACTTC
CDR3 protein: CSATSGSTYEQYF

J gene: TRBJ2-1
CDR3 length: 11
D gene: .
clone size: many
V gene: TRBV20-1
CDR3 DNA: TGCAGTGCTATTAAACTGGATGAGCAGTTCTTC
CDR3 protein: CSAIKLDEQFF

J gene: TRBJ2-1
CDR3 length: 14
D gene: .
clone size: .
V gene: TRBV10-1
CDR3 DNA: TGCGCCAGCAGTGAAGCAGGGTTATACAATGAGCAGTTCTTC
CDR3 protein: CASSEAGLYNEQFF

J gene: TRBJ2-1
CDR3 length: 15
D gene: .
clone size: .
V gene: TRBV7-6
CDR3 DNA: TGTGCCACAAGTAGGGCTATGCGGGGCTCCAATGAGCAGTTCTTC
CDR3 protein: CATSRAMRGSNEQFF

J gene: TRBJ2-1
CDR3 length: 14
D gene: TRBD1
clone size: few
V gene: TRBV24-1
CDR3 DNA: TGTGCCACCAGTGACTGGACAGGGGGCGGTGAGCAGTTCTTC
CDR3 protein: CATSDWTGGGEQFF

J gene: TRBJ1-4
CDR3 length: 16
D gene: .
clone size: many
V gene: TRBV20-1
CDR3 DNA: TGCAGTGCTAGAGGGACAGCTTTTGCAACTAATGAAAAACTGTTTTTT
CDR3 protein: CSARGTAFATNEKLFF

J gene: TRBJ1-2
CDR3 length: 14
D gene: .
clone size: .
V gene: TRBV18
CDR3 DNA: TGTGCCAGCTCACCAGTTAGTTCTAACTATGGCTACACCTTC
CDR3 protein: CASSPVSSNYGYTF

J gene: TRBJ2-7
CDR3 length: 16
D gene: TRBD2
clone size: few
V gene: TRBV5-1
CDR3 DNA: TGCGCCAGCAGCTTGTTTGTCGGGAGGGGATCCTACGAGCAGTACTTC
CDR3 protein: CASSLFVGRGSYEQYF

J gene: TRBJ2-3
CDR3 length: 14
D gene: .
clone size: many
V gene: TRBV9
CDR3 DNA: TGTGCCAGCAACCAACTGGGGGCGGCAGATACGCAGTATTTT
CDR3 protein: CASNQLGAADTQYF

J gene: TRBJ1-6
CDR3 length: 15
D gene: .
clone size: .
V gene: TRBV5-1
CDR3 DNA: TGCGCCAGCAGCTTCCGGGACAACTATAATTCACCCCTCCACTTT
CDR3 protein: CASSFRDNYNSPLHF

J gene: TRBJ1-1
CDR3 length: 16
D gene: .
clone size: few
V gene: TRBV6-5
CDR3 DNA: TGTGCCAGCAGTTACTCAGGGCTAAACATGAACACTGAAGCTTTCTTT
CDR3 protein: CASSYSGLNMNTEAFF

J gene: TRBJ2-2
CDR3 length: 14
D gene: .
clone size: .
V gene: TRBV4-1
CDR3 DNA: TGCGCCAGCAGCCAAGGGAGATATCTAGGGGAGCTGTTTTTT
CDR3 protein: CASSQGRYLGELFF

J gene: TRBJ2-3
CDR3 length: 15
D gene: TRBD2
clone size: many
V gene: TRBV20-1
CDR3 DNA: TGCAGTGCTCGACTAGCGGGAGTTCCCGCAGATACGCAGTATTTT
CDR3 protein: CSARLAGVPADTQYF

J gene: TRBJ2-3
CDR3 length: 15
D gene: .
clone size: .
V gene: TRBV29-1
CDR3 DNA: TGCAGCGTTGATGGGGACCGGACCAACACAGATACGCAGTATTTT
CDR3 protein: CSVDGDRTNTDTQYF

J gene: TRBJ2-7
CDR3 length: 13
D gene: TRBD1
clone size: .
V gene: TRBV6-6
CDR3 DNA: TGTGCCAGCAGGGGACAGGTTGGTCAGGAGCAGTACTTC
CDR3 protein: CASRGQVGQEQYF

J gene: TRBJ1-5
CDR3 length: 14
D gene: .
clone size: few
V gene: TRBV20-1
CDR3 DNA: TGCAGTGCTTTCACGGGGTACCTAAATCAGCCCCAGCATTTT
CDR3 protein: CSAFTGYLNQPQHF

J gene: TRBJ1-5
CDR3 length: 15
D gene: .
clone size: .
V gene: TRBV7-8
CDR3 DNA: TGTGCCAGCAGCTTAGACATAAGGGGGGGGCAGCCCCAGCATTTT
CDR3 protein: CASSLDIRGGQPQHF

J gene: TRBJ2-3
CDR3 length: 16
D gene: TRBD2
clone size: .
V gene: TRBV12-3/TRBV12-4
CDR3 DNA: TGTGCCAGCACCAACGTAGCGGGGAAATTCACAGATACGCAGTATTTT
CDR3 protein: CASTNVAGKFTDTQYF

J gene: TRBJ1-2
CDR3 length: 14
D gene: .
clone size: few
V gene: TRBV4-2
CDR3 DNA: TGTGCCAGCAGCCAGGAACAGGACTACTATGGCTACACCTTC
CDR3 protein: CASSQEQDYYGYTF

J gene: TRBJ1-1
CDR3 length: 16
D gene: .
clone size: few
V gene: TRBV4-2
CDR3 DNA: TGTGCCAGCAGCCAAGAATGGTCCGGGAGGTACACTGAAGCTTTCTTT
CDR3 protein: CASSQEWSGRYTEAFF

J gene: TRBJ2-1
CDR3 length: 16
D gene: TRBD1
clone size: .
V gene: TRBV18
CDR3 DNA: TGTGCCAGCTCACCAACCGGACAGGGGGTAAACAATGAGCAGTTCTTC
CDR3 protein: CASSPTGQGVNNEQFF

J gene: TRBJ2-7
CDR3 length: 15
D gene: .
clone size: .
V gene: TRBV6-2/TRBV6-3
CDR3 DNA: TGTGCCACCACGGAAGGGAGGCTAGAAGACTACGAGCAGTACTTC
CDR3 protein: CATTEGRLEDYEQYF

J gene: TRBJ2-3
CDR3 length: 13
D gene: .
clone size: many
V gene: TRBV6-2/TRBV6-3
CDR3 DNA: TGTGCCAGCAGTGACACCGGGACTGATACGCAGTATTTT
CDR3 protein: CASSDTGTDTQYF

J gene: TRBJ2-7
CDR3 length: 14
D gene: TRBD1
clone size: .
V gene: TRBV6-2/TRBV6-3
CDR3 DNA: TGTGCCAGCACCGAAGGACAGGGTGTGTACGAGCAGTACTTC
CDR3 protein: CASTEGQGVYEQYF

J gene: TRBJ2-3
CDR3 length: 15
D gene: .
clone size: few
V gene: TRBV12-3/TRBV12-4
CDR3 DNA: TGTGCCAGCAGTTTAATGGGTCGTAACACAGATACGCAGTATTTT
CDR3 protein: CASSLMGRNTDTQYF

J gene: TRBJ2-1
CDR3 length: 14
D gene: .
clone size: many
V gene: TRBV18
CDR3 DNA: TGTGCCAGCTCACCAAAACACAGGAGCAATGAGCAGTTCTTC
CDR3 protein: CASSPKHRSNEQFF

J gene: TRBJ2-5
CDR3 length: 14
D gene: .
clone size: .
V gene: TRBV6-5
CDR3 DNA: TGTGCCAGCAGTTCCCCGGTACCACCAGAGACCCAGTACTTC
CDR3 protein: CASSSPVPPETQYF

J gene: TRBJ2-5
CDR3 length: 13
D gene: .
clone size: .
V gene: TRBV12-3/TRBV12-4
CDR3 DNA: TGTGCCAGCAGTCCCGCCCCCCAAGAGACCCAGTACTTC
CDR3 protein: CASSPAPQETQYF

J gene: TRBJ2-1
CDR3 length: 12
D gene: .
clone size: many
V gene: TRBV5-5
CDR3 DNA: TGTGCCAGCAGCTTGTTCGACAATGAGCAGTTCTTC
CDR3 protein: CASSLFDNEQFF

J gene: TRBJ1-5
CDR3 length: 15
D gene: .
clone size: many
V gene: TRBV3-1
CDR3 DNA: TGTGCCAGCAGCCCTACTCCGGGTGGACATCAGCCCCAGCATTTT
CDR3 protein: CASSPTPGGHQPQHF

J gene: TRBJ2-7
CDR3 length: 15
D gene: TRBD1
clone size: many
V gene: TRBV11-2
CDR3 DNA: TGTGCCAGCAGCTTAGTGTACAGGGGCGGCTACGAGCAGTACTTC
CDR3 protein: CASSLVYRGGYEQYF

J gene: TRBJ2-2
CDR3 length: 15
D gene: TRBD2
clone size: .
V gene: TRBV5-1
CDR3 DNA: TGCGCCAGCAGCACCACTAGCGGGGGGTCCGGGGAGCTGTTTTTT
CDR3 protein: CASSTTSGGSGELFF

J gene: TRBJ2-7
CDR3 length: 16
D gene: .
clone size: .
V gene: TRBV7-2
CDR3 DNA: TGTGCCAGCAGCCCGTTCGGAGGCGGGACGCCTTACGAGCAGTACTTC
CDR3 protein: CASSPFGGGTPYEQYF

J gene: TRBJ2-5
CDR3 length: 14
D gene: TRBD1
clone size: few
V gene: TRBV29-1
CDR3 DNA: TGCAGCGTTGCTCAAACGGGACAGGGGGAGACCCAGTACTTC
CDR3 protein: CSVAQTGQGETQYF

J gene: TRBJ2-3
CDR3 length: 14
D gene: TRBD1
clone size: .
V gene: TRBV28
CDR3 DNA: TGTGCCAGCAGTCCTCAAGACAGGGTGGATACGCAGTATTTT
CDR3 protein: CASSPQDRVDTQYF

J gene: TRBJ2-7
CDR3 length: 13
D gene: .
clone size: .
V gene: TRBV12-3/TRBV12-4
CDR3 DNA: TGTGCCAGCAGCACCCAGGGGTCTGACGAGCAGTACTTC
CDR3 protein: CASSTQGSDEQYF

J gene: TRBJ1-5
CDR3 length: 15
D gene: .
clone size: .
V gene: TRBV12-3/TRBV12-4
CDR3 DNA: TGTGCCAGCAGGCAGGGGCCATATAGCAATCAGCCCCAGCATTTT
CDR3 protein: CASRQGPYSNQPQHF

J gene: TRBJ1-5
CDR3 length: 14
D gene: .
clone size: .
V gene: TRBV12-3/TRBV12-4
CDR3 DNA: TGTGCCAGCAGGCAGGGTTCGAGCAATCAGCCCCAGCATTTT
CDR3 protein: CASRQGSSNQPQHF

J gene: TRBJ2-1
CDR3 length: 16
D gene: TRBD2
clone size: many
V gene: TRBV20-1
CDR3 DNA: TGCAGTGCCAGTAAAGGGACTAGCATCTACAACAATGAGCAGTTCTTC
CDR3 protein: CSASKGTSIYNNEQFF

J gene: TRBJ2-1
CDR3 length: 10
D gene: TRBD2
clone size: few
V gene: TRBV20-1
CDR3 DNA: TGCAGTGCCCGGGGGGGGGGGCAGTTCTTC
CDR3 protein: CSARGGGQFF

J gene: TRBJ2-7
CDR3 length: 13
D gene: .
clone size: .
V gene: TRBV20-1
CDR3 DNA: TGCAGTGCCAGCCGGGACACGGCCTACGAGCAGTACTTC
CDR3 protein: CSASRDTAYEQYF

J gene: TRBJ2-7
CDR3 length: 11
D gene: .
clone size: .
V gene: TRBV7-2
CDR3 DNA: TGTGCCAGCAGCTTACGGGACACTAGGTACTTC
CDR3 protein: CASSLRDTRYF

J gene: TRBJ2-1
CDR3 length: 14
D gene: .
clone size: .
V gene: TRBV7-2
CDR3 DNA: TGTGCCAGTATCATAGAGACCAACTACAATGAGCAGTTCTTC
CDR3 protein: CASIIETNYNEQFF

J gene: TRBJ2-3
CDR3 length: 15
D gene: .
clone size: .
V gene: TRBV7-2
CDR3 DNA: TGTGCCAGCAGTCAACATTGGAGCCTTACAGATACGCAGTATTTT
CDR3 protein: CASSQHWSLTDTQYF

J gene: TRBJ2-5
CDR3 length: 14
D gene: .
clone size: few
V gene: TRBV3-1
CDR3 DNA: TGTGCCAGCAGCCAAGATTGGGGCCGAGAGACCCAGTACTTC
CDR3 protein: CASSQDWGRETQYF

J gene: TRBJ1-1
CDR3 length: 11
D gene: .
clone size: .
V gene: TRBV20-1
CDR3 DNA: TGCAGTGCTCTGAAGAACACTGAAGCTTTCTTT
CDR3 protein: CSALKNTEAFF

J gene: TRBJ1-3
CDR3 length: 14
D gene: TRBD1
clone size: many
V gene: TRBV12-3/TRBV12-4
CDR3 DNA: TGTGCCAGCAGTTCCGGGACAGGAGGAAACACCATATATTTT
CDR3 protein: CASSSGTGGNTIYF

J gene: TRBJ2-3
CDR3 length: 18
D gene: TRBD2
clone size: .
V gene: TRBV4-2
CDR3 DNA: TGTGCCAGCAGCCAAGACCCTAGCGGGAAAGCTAGCACAGATACGCAGTATTTT
CDR3 protein: CASSQDPSGKASTDTQYF

J gene: TRBJ2-2
CDR3 length: 16
D gene: .
clone size: .
V gene: TRBV12-3/TRBV12-4
CDR3 DNA: TGTGCCAGCATCCCAAGGGGGGGGCTAGGTACCGGGGAGCTGTTTTTT
CDR3 protein: CASIPRGGLGTGELFF

J gene: TRBJ2-7
CDR3 length: 18
D gene: TRBD2
clone size: many
V gene: TRBV7-8
CDR3 DNA: TGTGCCAGCAGCGCCAAAGCCCCGGCTAGCGGGGCAGCCTACGAGCAGTACTTC
CDR3 protein: CASSAKAPASGAAYEQYF

J gene: TRBJ1-1
CDR3 length: 13
D gene: .
clone size: .
V gene: TRBV7-2
CDR3 DNA: TGTGCCAGCAGCGCCGCAGGGATTTCCCAAGCTTTCTTT
CDR3 protein: CASSAAGISQAFF

J gene: TRBJ2-7
CDR3 length: 15
D gene: TRBD2
clone size: many
V gene: TRBV12-3/TRBV12-4
CDR3 DNA: TGTGCCAGCAGCACGACTAGCGGGAGGGCCTACGAGCAGTACTTC
CDR3 protein: CASSTTSGRAYEQYF

J gene: TRBJ2-3
CDR3 length: 15
D gene: TRBD2
clone size: few
V gene: TRBV6-1
CDR3 DNA: TGTGCCAGCAGCTCTAGCGGGAGGGCGGGAGATACGCAGTATTTT
CDR3 protein: CASSSSGRAGDTQYF

J gene: TRBJ2-3
CDR3 length: 13
D gene: .
clone size: few
V gene: TRBV6-1
CDR3 DNA: TGTGCCAGCCTGGGCCTTGTGGGTAATACGCAGTATTTT
CDR3 protein: CASLGLVGNTQYF

J gene: TRBJ1-6
CDR3 length: 17
D gene: .
clone size: .
V gene: TRBV20-1
CDR3 DNA: TGCAGTGCTAGAGATTTAGTCCAGGGAAATTATAATTCACCCCTCCACTTT
CDR3 protein: CSARDLVQGNYNSPLHF